Listed below are T cell receptor beta chains from one sample, sequenced in a study of T-cell reconstitution after alpha-beta-depleted transplantation in children. TCRdb called the PCR reads again in MiXCR, with one record for every CDR3 protein. The table includes a few hundred thousand distinct CDR3 sequences, 15% to 20% detected once. Here the sequenced sample was PBMCs from the stem cell graft donor, taken from the stem cell graft. All receptors derive from a human donor who donated a stem cell graft to a child with acute lymphoblastic leukemia. Both conserved end residues are part of each CDR3.

v_call cdr3_aa
TRBV9 CASSAGRASDSPLHF
TRBV7-4 CASSSNPGLAGNSYEQYF
TRBV4-1 CASSPSWGPSREGYTF
TRBV5-1 CASSLTSVSYEQYF
TRBV5-1 CASSSRQVNYNEQFF
TRBV5-1 CASSFTGTEINYGYTF
TRBV6-1 CASSELASGAYEQYF
TRBV5-1 CASSSAGLSYEQYF
TRBV5-1 CASSLVRGSTDTQYF
TRBV25-1 CASSERLLAPNEQFF
TRBV12-3/TRBV12-4 CASLAGSQTQYF
TRBV11-2 CASSSASLYLNYGYTF
TRBV4-1 CASSQVAPWINEQFF
TRBV2 CASRTDTQYF
TRBV28 CASSLSERMGPDTQYF
TRBV20-1 CSAKTLLAGTNTGELFF
TRBV20-1 CSAADRQKRADTQYF
TRBV29-1 CSVDDGKSAGELFF
TRBV27 CASSLSWTSGYSSYEQYF
TRBV7-3 CASSLIQILRQGAPGANVLTF
TRBV20-1 CSARVGAQETQYF
TRBV9 CASSVGNNEQFF
TRBV11-2 CASSLESQGEQYF
TRBV12-3/TRBV12-4 CASSPPYTYNEQFF
TRBV11-2 CASSYNRDRGIPYGYTF
TRBV7-8 CASSGQGKATDTQYF
TRBV7-9 CASSPPRDANEQFF
TRBV27 CASSLSPPRPYNEQFF
TRBV20-1 CSARGTLLAKNIQYF
TRBV12-3/TRBV12-4 CASSGQGGLSSPLHF
TRBV28 CASSPPPGTGIETQYF
TRBV9 CASSAGGGAVYEQYF
TRBV10-3 CAISASGNSNQPQHF
TRBV6-5 CASSYSGADNQPQHF
TRBV12-3/TRBV12-4 CATRTAEKGTQYF
TRBV7-2 CASTPQGQVNTEAFF
TRBV11-2 CASSSDREVGYEQYF
TRBV20-1 CSAGGRVHEQYF
TRBV7-9 CASSLLPGQGLGEQYF
TRBV4-1 CASSQEGTSMIVEQFF